This T cell receptor (beta chain) was documented in a study of human T cells and chemical hapten exposure. Overall study context: Read at 6 days, the patch tests placed 0.01% DPC on the upper back.

General study findings and limits: Relative to control repertoires, expanded TCRs gave rise to significantly more large CDR3 similarity clusters.

This clonotype has at least ten counts. What it recognizes is unknown. Trimming pared 3 bases from V and 1 base from J, leaving 16 bases between. In germline, CDR1 is LGHDT, CDR2 YNNKEL (reference sequence). CDR3 size: 16 residues. TCRdb used MiXCR to reprocess the RACE reads, holding one entry per CDR3 protein. The sample consists of 60,000 to 80,000 distinct CDR3 sequences, 5.5% to 7.5% of them appearing once. Specified time point: pre-sensitization, week 0. Treatment meaning: therapeutic diphenylcyclopropenone sensitization with weekly scalp DPC. Samples of blood were obtained prior to the application of each patch test. Extraction of total RNA was performed on unfractionated whole blood.

The clonotype originates from a woman under 40 with alopecia areata. Some clones in this sample may be carry-over from other donors' samples. The sample consisted of whole blood, taken in connection with sensitization to the hapten diphenylcyclopropenone (DPC). This rearrangement joins TRBV3-1 to TRBJ2-7; D possibly corresponds to TRBD2 (6 bases). This chain's CDR3 is CASSQEGPKPSYEQYF. CDR3 sequence (DNA): TGTGCCAGCAGCCAGGAGGGACCGAAACCTTCCTACGAGCAGTACTTC.